The 31 T cell receptor beta chains below all came from one sample that was sequenced in a study of blood T cell repertoires in COVID-19. Only in-frame clones appear in the TCRdb table, and some are missing; sequencing was by immunoSEQ multiplex PCR. The sample has 85,000 to 100,000 clones, around 74% seen once. Sequenced material: peripheral blood. The receptors derive from a woman older than 75 with active or convalescent COVID-19.

The chain uses TRBV7-3 and TRBJ2-1, with a tentative D call TRBD1 (5 bases). Germline lookup yields CDR1 SGHTA and CDR2 FQGTGA. This CDR3 has 15 amino acids. V dropped 5 bases and J dropped 0 bases, with 11 bases sitting between them. The CDR3 nucleotides read TGTGCCAGCAGCCCCCAGGGTGGCTCCTACAATGAGCAGTTCTTC. Amino acids: CASSPQGGSYNEQFF.

A remark on this clone: Other DNA sequences of this sample code for an identical CDR3. The chain employs TRBV20-1 and TRBJ2-7; no firm D call. CDR1 DFQATT and CDR2 SNEGSKA come from the germline V gene (reference sequence). With 3 bases removed from V and 3 bases from J, the gap between germline ends came to 6 bases. CDR3 size: 11 residues. The CDR3 coding sequence is TGCAGTGCTAGTGGCAGCTACGAGCAGTACTTC. Translating it yields CSASGSYEQYF.

This chain uses TRBV6-5 with TRBJ1-2; D is uncertain. This CDR3 has 12 amino acids. The germline V and J ends were trimmed by 7 bases and 13 bases, with 19 bases remaining between them. In germline, CDR1 is MNHEY, CDR2 SVGAGI. The CDR3 is CASTHGGEFVTF. For the CDR3, the DNA is TGTGCCAGCACCCACGGTGGAGAATTCGTCACCTTC.

V usage is TRBV19 and J usage is TRBJ1-4; maybe TRBD1 (6 bases). Germline CDR1 and CDR2: LNHDA and SQIVND (reference sequence). Trimming shortened V by 10 bases and J by 5 bases, and 14 bases separated the two germline ends. CDR3 length equals 13 residues. The CDR3 loop reads CATLRQGNEKLFF. CDR3 nucleotide sequence: TGTGCCACCCTGCGGCAGGGGAATGAAAAACTGTTTTTT. The complete variable domain, with remaining parts taken from reference TRBV19 and TRBJ1-4, reads DGGITQSPKYLFRKEGQNVTLSCEQNLNHDAMYWYRQDPGQGLRLIYYSQIVNDFQKGDIAEGYSVSREKKESFPLTVTSAQKNPTAFYLCATLRQGNEKLFFGSGTQLSVL.

The chain links TRBV6-1 to TRBJ2-6, with a weak D call TRBD1 (5 bases). Germline V gene data show CDR1 as MNHNS and CDR2 as SASEGT. This CDR3 contains 18 residues. The ends were cut back, 2 bases at V and 0 bases at J, with 14 bases in the middle. The CDR3 region has the DNA TGTGCCAGCAGTGAACGACAGCCATTGAACTCTGGGGCCAACGTCCTGACTTTC. Its protein product is CASSERQPLNSGANVLTF.

The genes are TRBV6-1 and TRBJ1-3; D gene uncertain. CDR3 length equals 16 residues. The V and J ends lost 0 bases and 0 bases respectively, with 9 bases between them. Germline V gene sequence: CDR1 MNHNS, CDR2 SASEGT. CDR3 coding DNA: TGTGCCAGCAGTGAAGCAGCGCTCCTCTCTGGAAACACCATATATTTT. Translation gives CASSEAALLSGNTIYF.

This chain uses TRBV7-9 with TRBJ1-1; TRBD1 is a possible D gene (6 bases). The ends were cut back, 5 bases at V and 4 bases at J, with 11 bases in the middle. The CDR3 consists of 13 residues. CDR1 SEHNR and CDR2 FQNEAQ come from the germline V gene (reference sequence). The CDR3 region is CASSVGQTTEAFF. CDR3 DNA: TGTGCCAGCAGCGTAGGACAGACCACTGAAGCTTTCTTT.

The chain is built from TRBV7-2 and TRBJ2-7; 10 bases line up with TRBD2. V gave up 2 bases and J gave up 3 bases; unmatched junction bases: 4. Germline V gives CDR1 SGHTA, CDR2 FQGNSA. CDR3 length: 15 residues. CDR3 DNA: TGTGCCAGCAGCTTATTTGCTAGCGGGAGCTACGAGCAGTACTTC. Amino acid sequence: CASSLFASGSYEQYF.

Only one count was recorded for this clone. The V gene is TRBV19, the J gene TRBJ2-4; a possible D gene is TRBD2 (5 bases). The CDR3 length is 17 residues. CDR1 is LNHDA, CDR2 SQIVND, per germline (reference sequence). Deletions cut 9 bases from V and 1 base from J, with 22 bases between. CDR3 DNA: TGTGCCAGAACCGAAGGAGGCCGAGAGAGGGCCAAAAACATTCAGTACTTC. The encoded protein is CARTEGGRERAKNIQYF.

Turning to this clone: This sample includes further DNA sequences coding for the same CDR3. V gene TRBV2 combines with J gene TRBJ2-1; TRBD2 matches 14 bases. CDR1 and CDR2 (germline): SNHLY, FYNNEI. The CDR3 has 17 residues. Unmatched junction bases numbered 6, after V lost 5 bases and J lost 3 bases. CDR3 nucleotides: TGTGCCAGCAGTTATTCGGGACTAGCGGGAGTCTACAATGAGCAGTTCTTC. Translated, it gives CASSYSGLAGVYNEQFF.

J is TRBJ2-1 and V is TRBV19; a weak D match, TRBD1 (6 bases). V was cut by 7 bases and J by 8 bases, with 21 bases left in between. Looked up from germline, CDR1 is LNHDA and CDR2 is SQIVND (reference sequence). CDR3 length: 15 amino acids. CDR3 DNA sequence: TGTGCCAGTATAGGGCCGGGACAATCCCCCCATGAGCAGTTCTTC. It specifies CASIGPGQSPHEQFF.

The chain couples TRBV18 to TRBJ1-3; D gene ambiguous. This CDR3 has 16 residues. Trimming removed 1 base at V and 0 bases at J, with 10 bases between. CDR1 KGHSH and CDR2 LQKENI come from the germline V gene. In nucleotides, the CDR3 is TGTGCCAGCTCACCACAGGAGGGAACCTCTGGAAACACCATATATTTT. Translated: CASSPQEGTSGNTIYF.

Of note for this clone: Its ends do not fully match the called genes, so a read error is possible. The chain carries TRBV5-1 and TRBJ2-2; D is perhaps TRBD1 (6 bases). In germline, CDR1 is SGHRS, CDR2 YFSETQ. This CDR3 is built from 15 residues. The CDR3: CASSLQGFNTGELFF. CDR3 bases: TGTGCCAGCAGCTTGCAGGGGTTCAACACCGGGGAGCTGTTTTTT.

The chain uses TRBV5-6 and TRBJ1-1; D gene unclear. Trimming pared 0 bases from V and 1 base from J, leaving 10 bases between. CDR1 is SGHDT and CDR2 is YYEEEE in the germline V gene. The CDR3 runs 15 residues. The CDR3 DNA reads TGTGCCAGCAGCTTGGTGGAGTCGCCGAACACTGAAGCTTTCTTT. Amino acids: CASSLVESPNTEAFF.

The CDR3 here is CASRIDRGGNYGYTF. The CDR3 DNA follows: TGTGCCAGCAGAATCGACAGGGGGGGTAACTATGGCTACACCTTC. This chain connects TRBV6-5 to TRBJ1-2; TRBD1 matches 9 bases. CDR3 length: 15 amino acids. Losses at the gene ends were 6 bases for V and 1 base for J; bases not matched to a gene: 6. Germline CDR1 is MNHEY and CDR2 is SVGAGI.

V usage is TRBV5-1 and J usage is TRBJ1-6, with TRBD1 as a possible D gene (5 bases). The CDR3 sequence is 15 residues long. V gave up 0 bases and J gave up 7 bases, with 11 bases separating them. The germline gives CDR1 SGHRS, CDR2 YFSETQ. The CDR3 region is CASSLGQGGNSPLHF. Here the CDR3 DNA reads TGCGCCAGCAGCTTGGGGCAGGGTGGCAATTCACCCCTCCACTTT. Full variable domain (remainder filled in from reference TRBV5-1 and TRBJ1-6): KAGVTQTPRYLIKTRGQQVTLSCSPISGHRSVSWYQQTPGQGLQFLFEYFSETQRNKGNFPGRFSGRQFSNSRSEMNVSTLELGDSALYLCASSLGQGGNSPLHFGNGTRLTVT.

The J gene is TRBJ2-7, the V gene TRBV19; 8 bases fit TRBD1. CDR3 length: 16 amino acids. The V gene end was trimmed by 5 bases and the J gene end by 1 base; junction bases not matched to a gene: 10. Germline lookup yields CDR1 LNHDA and CDR2 SQIVND (reference sequence). CDR3 nucleotides: TGTGCCAGTAGTCCCGGGACAGGCAGATCATCCTACGAGCAGTACTTC. The encoded protein is CASSPGTGRSSYEQYF.

This sequence joins TRBV6-5 and TRBJ2-3; D is undetermined. The CDR3 length is 14 residues. Germline assignment: CDR1 MNHEY and CDR2 SVGAGI. With 4 bases removed from V and 2 bases from J, the gap between germline ends came to 10 bases. The CDR3 DNA sequence: TGTGCCAGCAGTTCAGCCAGGTCCACAGATACGCAGTATTTT. This encodes CASSSARSTDTQYF.

V is TRBV27 and J is TRBJ2-7; TRBD1 is a possible D gene (6 bases). V gave up 7 bases and J gave up 2 bases, with 15 bases separating them. The CDR3 has 14 amino acids. Germline V gives CDR1 MNHEY, CDR2 SMNVEV (reference sequence). Written as DNA, the CDR3 is TGTGCCAGCACGGCATTTGACAGGCCCTACGAGCAGTACTTC. Translated, it gives CASTAFDRPYEQYF.

This clone was detected a few times. V usage is TRBV6-6 and J usage is TRBJ1-1; the match to TRBD1 covers 8 bases. The trim removed 10 bases at V and 6 bases at J, leaving 10 bases unmatched. Germline CDR1 reads MNHNY; CDR2 reads SVGAGI (reference sequence). This CDR3 has 13 amino acids. CDR3 in amino acids: CATQGVLFPEAFF. In DNA, the CDR3 is TGTGCCACACAGGGGGTTTTATTTCCTGAAGCTTTCTTT.

This clone is a singleton in its sample. The CDR3 loop is CASSYVPTGDNQPQHF. DNA for the CDR3: TGTGCCAGCAGTTACGTTCCGACAGGGGACAATCAGCCCCAGCATTTT. The chain links TRBV6-6 to TRBJ1-5, with TRBD1 matching over 8 bases. In germline, CDR1 is MNHNY, CDR2 SVGAGI (reference sequence). The length of the CDR3 is 16 residues. The J segment lost 3 bases and the V segment lost 2 bases, leaving 6 bases of the junction unmatched.

V and J are TRBV27 and TRBJ2-7, with TRBD1 as a possible D gene (6 bases). Trimming took off 6 bases at V and 2 bases at J, with 11 bases between the two ends. The CDR3 contains 13 residues. The germline gives CDR1 MNHEY, CDR2 SMNVEV (reference sequence). The chain's CDR3 is CASRRQETYEQYF. CDR3 sequence (DNA): TGTGCCAGCAGAAGACAGGAAACCTACGAGCAGTACTTC.

This chain joins TRBV24-1 and TRBJ2-7, with D possibly TRBD2 on 6 matching bases. Germline CDR1 KGHDR, CDR2 SFDVKD. The CDR3 loop spans 17 amino acids. The ends were cut back, 6 bases at V and 2 bases at J, with 22 bases in the middle. CDR3 bases: TGTGCCACCAGTTTTGGGGTCTGGAGGGTCGTAGCCTACGAGCAGTACTTC. Its protein is CATSFGVWRVVAYEQYF.

This clone was seen a single time. This chain's CDR3 is CASSSQGSGANVLTF. In DNA form, the CDR3 reads TGTGCCAGCAGTTCTCAGGGATCTGGGGCCAACGTCCTGACTTTC. This chain uses TRBV6-5 with TRBJ2-6; D might be TRBD1 (5 bases). The CDR3 runs 15 residues. The V end lost 4 bases, the J end lost 1 base, and 8 bases lay between the germline ends. Germline-derived CDR1 and CDR2 are MNHEY and SVGAGI.

The chain is built from TRBV7-6 and TRBJ2-2; 9 bases fit TRBD2. The CDR3 spans 16 residues. J gave up 4 bases and V 6 bases, and 9 bases lay outside the gene matches. Germline V gene sequence: CDR1 SGHVS, CDR2 FNYEAQ. CDR3 protein: CASSPSGMVTTGELFF. The CDR3 DNA sequence: TGTGCCAGCAGTCCTAGCGGGATGGTCACCACCGGGGAGCTGTTTTTT.

The V gene is TRBV12-3 or TRBV12-4, the J gene TRBJ1-2, with 8 bases matching TRBD1. V trimming: 3 bases; J trimming: 8 bases; junction bases outside the gene matches: 2. The CDR3 has 12 amino acids. The CDR3 loop is CASSFRGQGYTF. CDR3 sequence (DNA): TGTGCCAGCAGTTTCAGGGGGCAAGGCTACACCTTC.

The genes are TRBV19 and TRBJ2-3, with a weak D call TRBD2 (6 bases). V lost 4 bases to trimming and J lost 4 bases, with 15 bases between them. CDR1 LNHDA and CDR2 SQIVND come from the germline V gene (reference sequence). The CDR3 sequence is 15 residues long. CDR3 coding DNA: TGTGCCAGTAGTACCCAGGGACTCGGTTCAGATACGCAGTATTTT. It codes for CASSTQGLGSDTQYF.

The rearrangement links TRBV6-1 to TRBJ2-1, with 7 bases fitting TRBD2. The CDR3 contains 15 residues. V lost 0 bases and J lost 3; bases outside the gene matches: 2. Per the germline V gene, CDR1 is MNHNS and CDR2 is SASEGT. This chain's CDR3 is CASSEASSGYNEQFF. In DNA, the CDR3 is TGTGCCAGCAGTGAAGCGTCTAGCGGCTACAATGAGCAGTTCTTC.

This sequence joins TRBV4-1 and TRBJ2-7; no reliable D call. From germline, CDR1 is MGHRA and CDR2 YSYEKL. Trimming stripped 1 base from V and 5 bases from J, with 18 bases between. The CDR3 runs 16 residues. The CDR3, as DNA: TGCGCCAGCAGCCAAGGACTCGCACGCCCTCCGAACGAGCAGTACTTC. This translates into CASSQGLARPPNEQYF.

V usage is TRBV7-9 and J usage is TRBJ1-4, with D possibly being TRBD1 (6 bases). V was cut by 8 bases and J by 2 bases, with 12 bases left in between. The CDR3 length is 14 residues. The V gene's germline CDR1 is SEHNR and CDR2 FQNEAQ (reference sequence). The CDR3 is CASLRGGTNEKLFF. In DNA, the CDR3 is TGTGCCAGCCTCCGCGGGGGCACTAATGAAAAACTGTTTTTT.

This clone was detected a few times. The J gene is TRBJ2-7, the V gene TRBV5-4; TRBD2 is a possible D gene (6 bases). With 4 bases removed from V and 3 bases from J, the gap between germline ends came to 14 bases. CDR1 SGHNT and CDR2 YYREEE come from the germline V gene (reference sequence). This CDR3 contains 14 residues. CDR3 sequence reads: CASSPDGGSYEQYF. Here the CDR3 DNA reads TGTGCCAGCAGCCCGGACGGGGGAAGCTACGAGCAGTACTTC.